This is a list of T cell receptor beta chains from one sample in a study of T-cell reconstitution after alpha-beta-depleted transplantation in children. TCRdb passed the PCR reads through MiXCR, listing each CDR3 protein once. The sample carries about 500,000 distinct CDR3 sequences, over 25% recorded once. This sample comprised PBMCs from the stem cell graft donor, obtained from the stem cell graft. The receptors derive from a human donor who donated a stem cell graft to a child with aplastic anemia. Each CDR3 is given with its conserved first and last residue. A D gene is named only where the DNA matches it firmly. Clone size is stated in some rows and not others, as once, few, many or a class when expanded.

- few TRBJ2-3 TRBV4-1 CASSQDWTDTQYF TGCGCCAGCAGCCAAGATTGGACAGATACGCAGTATTTT
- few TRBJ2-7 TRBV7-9 CASSRKDYEQYF TGTGCCAGCAGCCGCAAGGACTACGAGCAGTACTTC
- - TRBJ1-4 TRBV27 CASSFGLDSEKLFF TGTGCCAGCAGTTTTGGGCTTGATAGTGAAAAACTGTTTTTT
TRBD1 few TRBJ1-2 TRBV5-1 CASSLETGSYGYTF TGCGCCAGCAGCTTGGAGACAGGGTCCTATGGCTACACCTTC
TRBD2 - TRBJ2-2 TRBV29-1 CSVEEGGPSYTGELFF TGCAGCGTTGAAGAGGGAGGGCCGTCTTACACCGGGGAGCTGTTTTTT
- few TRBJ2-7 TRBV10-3 CAISDRGGSYEQYF TGTGCCATCAGTGATCGTGGTGGGTCCTACGAGCAGTACTTC
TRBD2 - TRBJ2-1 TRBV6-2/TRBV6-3 CASSYGLAGRSSYNEQFF TGTGCCAGCAGTTACGGACTAGCGGGCCGCAGCTCCTACAATGAGCAGTTCTTC
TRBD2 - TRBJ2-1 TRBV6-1 CASSEQLAGEYNEQFF TGTGCCAGCAGTGAACAGCTAGCGGGAGAGTACAATGAGCAGTTCTTC
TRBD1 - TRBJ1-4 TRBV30 CAWYRDRKKLFF TGTGCCTGGTACCGGGACAGGAAAAAACTGTTTTTT
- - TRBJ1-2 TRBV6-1 CASRSPMEGYGYTF TGTGCCAGCAGGTCACCTATGGAGGGTTATGGCTACACCTTC
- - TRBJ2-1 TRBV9 CASSVEGYNEQFF TGTGCCAGCAGCGTAGAGGGTTACAATGAGCAGTTCTTC
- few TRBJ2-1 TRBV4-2 CASSQDIELVGFSEQFF TGTGCCAGCAGCCAAGATATAGAACTAGTCGGGTTCAGTGAGCAGTTCTTC
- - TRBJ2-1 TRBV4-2 CASSPRDSGYNEQFF TGTGCCAGCAGCCCCCGGGACAGCGGGTACAATGAGCAGTTCTTC
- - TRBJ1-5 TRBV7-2 CASSLGGDSQPQHF TGTGCCAGCAGCTTAGGAGGGGATAGCCAGCCCCAGCATTTT
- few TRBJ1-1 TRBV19 CASSDRKNTEAFF TGTGCCAGTAGTGACCGGAAGAACACTGAAGCTTTCTTT
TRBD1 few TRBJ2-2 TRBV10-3 CAISRTTGGSGELFF TGTGCCATCAGTAGGACGACAGGGGGATCCGGGGAGCTGTTTTTT
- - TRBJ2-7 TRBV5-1 CASSLAAQVPYEQYF TGCGCCAGCAGCTTGGCCGCCCAGGTCCCCTACGAGCAGTACTTC
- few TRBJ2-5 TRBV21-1 CASSKPVAGGLQETQYF TGTGCCAGCAGCAAACCCGTAGCGGGAGGTCTCCAAGAGACCCAGTACTTC
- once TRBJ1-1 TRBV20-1 CSAQGSAEAFF TGCAGTGCCCAGGGTAGCGCTGAAGCTTTCTTT
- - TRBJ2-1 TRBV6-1 CASSPPGGLYNEQFF TGTGCCAGCAGTCCGCCGGGCGGGCTTTACAATGAGCAGTTCTTC
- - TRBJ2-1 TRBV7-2 CASSVSSVRSYNEQFF TGTGCCAGCAGCGTCTCTAGCGTCCGCTCCTACAATGAGCAGTTCTTC
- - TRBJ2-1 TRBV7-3 CASSAGPPTYNEQFF TGTGCCAGCAGCGCTGGGCCTCCAACCTACAATGAGCAGTTCTTC
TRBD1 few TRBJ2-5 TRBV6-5 CASSYSGQGAETQYF TGTGCCAGCAGTTACTCGGGACAGGGGGCGGAGACCCAGTACTTC
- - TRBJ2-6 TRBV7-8 CASSLALKVSF TGTGCCAGCAGCTTAGCGCTGAAGGTATCTTTC
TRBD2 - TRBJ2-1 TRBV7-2 CASSLTAGASNEQFF TGTGCCAGCAGCTTAACAGCGGGGGCATCCAATGAGCAGTTCTTC
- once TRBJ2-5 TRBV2 CASGTQGAPQETQYF TGTGCCAGCGGGACCCAGGGAGCGCCCCAAGAGACCCAGTACTTC
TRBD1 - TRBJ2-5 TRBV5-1 CASSGGRGQETQYF TGCGCCAGCAGCGGGGGCAGGGGGCAAGAGACCCAGTACTTC
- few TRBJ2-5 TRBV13 CASSLDRQETQYF TGTGCCAGCAGCCTGGATAGACAAGAGACCCAGTACTTC